This T cell receptor (beta chain) was observed in a study of T-cell reconstitution after alpha-beta-depleted transplantation in children (TCRdb year 2016). About the investigation overall: Using TCR repertoire profiling, the study quantitatively followed how T-cell immune reconstitution unfolded in children after TCRalphabeta/CD19-depleted allogeneic hematopoietic cell transplantation.

The investigation overall reported the following: Over subsequent months, a decline in hyperexpanded clone frequencies was noted, and after one year, T-cell counts and TCRbeta diversity were mostly ascribed to newly produced T cells. About two months after transplant, the apparently early recovery of alphabetaT-cell counts reportedly depended on just several hundred clones that had expanded rapidly and came from non-depleted graft cells. In some patients, high TCRbeta diversity at day 60 was attributed to recipient T cells and intrathymic progenitors that had survived conditioning.

This clonotype was observed a few times. It lacks a known antigen. The input lacks base qualities; no much larger clone sits a single base away. A distance of 6 bases separates the germline ends of V and J, which lose 4 bases and 4 bases respectively. From the cysteine up to the phenylalanine, the CDR3 has a length of 13 residues. Only CDR3 DNA is held: 39 bases, read in frame from base 1. The germline V gene specifies SGHRS as CDR1 and YFSETQ as CDR2. The treatment or condition label for this specimen denotes: allogeneic hematopoietic cell transplantation with graft depleted of TCRalphabeta T cells and CD19 B cells. The children who served as transplant recipients had been given grafts of TCRalphabeta/CD19-depleted allogeneic hematopoietic cells. Preparation of the library involved PCR. Sequencing instrument: Illumina HiSeq 2500. Molecular barcoding was employed in the preparation of TCR libraries, with unique molecular identifiers being used to normalize TCRbeta repertoire quantification. Starting from the raw public reads, TCRdb applied fastp trimming at Q25, assembled clones with MiXCR and retained in-frame beta chains. Each CDR3 protein appears once, grouped with its most common genes and DNA. In this sample the table shows almost 600,000 distinct CDR3 sequences, 27% of which occur a single time. The top ten clones comprise about 35% of the sample.

The TCR was taken from a boy less than two years old with Wiskott-Aldrich syndrome, due to receive a stem cell transplant. The source material was PBMCs, sampled before TCRalphabeta/CD19-depleted stem cell transplant. The V and J segments used are TRBV5-1 and TRBJ2-6; the D gene is not confidently resolved. The CDR3 protein sequence reads: CASSPTGANVLTF. DNA sequence: TGCGCCAGCAGCCCCACCGGGGCCAACGTCCTGACTTTC.